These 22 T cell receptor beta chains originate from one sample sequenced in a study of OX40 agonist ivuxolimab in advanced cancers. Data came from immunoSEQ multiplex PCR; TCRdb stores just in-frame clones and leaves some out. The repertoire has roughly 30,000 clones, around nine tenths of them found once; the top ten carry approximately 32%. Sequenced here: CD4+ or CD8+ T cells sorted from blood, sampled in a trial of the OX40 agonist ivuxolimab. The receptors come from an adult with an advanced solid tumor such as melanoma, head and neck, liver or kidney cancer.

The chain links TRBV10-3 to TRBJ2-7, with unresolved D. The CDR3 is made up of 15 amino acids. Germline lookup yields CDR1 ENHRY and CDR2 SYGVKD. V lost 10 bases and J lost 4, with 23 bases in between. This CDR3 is CATEPQEPLVYEQYF. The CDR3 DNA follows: TGTGCCACCGAACCGCAGGAGCCGCTGGTGTACGAGCAGTACTTC.

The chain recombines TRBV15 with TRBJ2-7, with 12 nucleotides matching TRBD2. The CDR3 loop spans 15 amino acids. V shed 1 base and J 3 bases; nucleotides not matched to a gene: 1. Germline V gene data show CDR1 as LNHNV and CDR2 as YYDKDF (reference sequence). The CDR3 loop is CATSRGTSGVYEQYF. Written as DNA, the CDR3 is TGTGCCACCAGCAGAGGGACTAGCGGGGTCTACGAGCAGTACTTC.

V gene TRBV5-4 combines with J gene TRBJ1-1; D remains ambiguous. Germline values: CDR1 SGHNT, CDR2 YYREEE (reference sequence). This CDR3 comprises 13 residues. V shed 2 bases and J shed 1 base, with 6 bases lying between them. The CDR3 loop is CASSFPTNTEAFF. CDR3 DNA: TGTGCCAGCAGCTTCCCGACGAACACTGAAGCTTTCTTT.

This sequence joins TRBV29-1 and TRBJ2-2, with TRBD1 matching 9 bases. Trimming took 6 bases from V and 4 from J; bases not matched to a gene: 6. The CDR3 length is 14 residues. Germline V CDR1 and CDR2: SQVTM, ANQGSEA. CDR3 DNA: TGCAGCGTAGAGGGGACAGGGAGCACCGGGGAGCTGTTTTTT. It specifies CSVEGTGSTGELFF.

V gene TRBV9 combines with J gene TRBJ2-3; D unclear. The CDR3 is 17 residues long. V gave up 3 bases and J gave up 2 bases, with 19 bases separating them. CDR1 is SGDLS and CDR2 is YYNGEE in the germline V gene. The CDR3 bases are TGTGCCAGCAGCGCAAAAGCTATGGGGATCCACACAGATACGCAGTATTTT. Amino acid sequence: CASSAKAMGIHTDTQYF.

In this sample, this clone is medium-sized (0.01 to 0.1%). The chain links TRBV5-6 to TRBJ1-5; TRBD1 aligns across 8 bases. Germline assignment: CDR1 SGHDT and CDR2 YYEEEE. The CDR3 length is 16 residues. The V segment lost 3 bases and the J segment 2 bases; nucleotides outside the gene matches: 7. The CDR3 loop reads CASSSRTGPGNQPQHF. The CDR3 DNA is TGTGCCAGCAGCTCACGGACAGGGCCGGGCAATCAGCCCCAGCATTTT.

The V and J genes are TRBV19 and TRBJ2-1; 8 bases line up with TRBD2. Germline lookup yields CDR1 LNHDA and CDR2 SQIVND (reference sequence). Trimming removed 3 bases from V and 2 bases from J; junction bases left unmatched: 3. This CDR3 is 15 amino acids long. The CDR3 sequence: CASSIVAGTYNEQFF. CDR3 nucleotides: TGTGCCAGTAGTATCGTAGCGGGAACCTACAATGAGCAGTTCTTC.

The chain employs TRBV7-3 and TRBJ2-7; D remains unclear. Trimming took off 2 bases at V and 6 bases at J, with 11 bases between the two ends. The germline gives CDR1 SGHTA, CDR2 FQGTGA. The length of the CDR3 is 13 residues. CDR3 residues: CASSLLPTGEQYF. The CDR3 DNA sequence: TGTGCCAGCAGCTTATTGCCGACGGGCGAGCAGTACTTC.

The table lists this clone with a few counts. The CDR3 reads CASSIKGTGIYEQYF. The CDR3 region has the DNA TGTGCCAGTAGTATCAAAGGGACAGGGATTTACGAGCAGTACTTC. The chain recombines TRBV19 with TRBJ2-7, with TRBD1 identical over 9 bases. The CDR3 spans 15 residues. Germline V gives CDR1 LNHDA, CDR2 SQIVND (reference sequence). Losses at the gene ends were 3 bases for V and 4 bases for J; bases not matched to a gene: 7.

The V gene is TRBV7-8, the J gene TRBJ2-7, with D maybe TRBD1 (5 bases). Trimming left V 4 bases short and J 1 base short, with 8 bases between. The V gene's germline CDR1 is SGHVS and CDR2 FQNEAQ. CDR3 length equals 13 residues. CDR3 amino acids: CASSYRSSYEQYF. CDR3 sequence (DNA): TGTGCCAGCAGCTACAGGTCGTCCTACGAGCAGTACTTC.

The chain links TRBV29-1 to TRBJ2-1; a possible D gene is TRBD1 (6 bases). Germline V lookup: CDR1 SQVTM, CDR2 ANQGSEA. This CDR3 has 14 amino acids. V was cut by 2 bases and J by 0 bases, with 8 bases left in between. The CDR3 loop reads CSVETGSSYNEQFF. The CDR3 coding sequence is TGCAGCGTTGAAACAGGGAGCTCCTACAATGAGCAGTTCTTC.

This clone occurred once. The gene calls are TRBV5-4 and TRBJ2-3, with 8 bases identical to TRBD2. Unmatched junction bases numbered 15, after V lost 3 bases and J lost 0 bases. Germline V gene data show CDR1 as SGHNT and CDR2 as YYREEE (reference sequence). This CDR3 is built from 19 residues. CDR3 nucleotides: TGTGCCAGCAGCTCGATAGCGGGAATCCCGGTGAGAAGCACAGATACGCAGTATTTT. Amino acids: CASSSIAGIPVRSTDTQYF.

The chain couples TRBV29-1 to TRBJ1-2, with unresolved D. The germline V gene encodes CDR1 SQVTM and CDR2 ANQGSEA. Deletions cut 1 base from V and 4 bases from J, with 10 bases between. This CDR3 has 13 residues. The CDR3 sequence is CSVEGLLGYGYTF. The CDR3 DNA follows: TGCAGCGTTGAAGGCCTACTGGGCTATGGCTACACCTTC. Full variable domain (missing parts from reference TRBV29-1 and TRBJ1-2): SAVISQKPSRDICQRGTSLTIQCQVDSQVTMMFWYRQQPGQSLTLIATANQGSEATYESGFVIDKFPISRPNLTFSTLTVSNMSPEDSSIYLCSVEGLLGYGYTFGSGTRLTVV.

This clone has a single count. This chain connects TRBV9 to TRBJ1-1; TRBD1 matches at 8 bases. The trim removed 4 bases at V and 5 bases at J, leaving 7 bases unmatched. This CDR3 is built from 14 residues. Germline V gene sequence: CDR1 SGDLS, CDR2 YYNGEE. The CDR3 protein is CASSSRQGWTEAFF. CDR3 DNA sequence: TGTGCCAGCAGCTCCCGACAGGGGTGGACTGAAGCTTTCTTT.

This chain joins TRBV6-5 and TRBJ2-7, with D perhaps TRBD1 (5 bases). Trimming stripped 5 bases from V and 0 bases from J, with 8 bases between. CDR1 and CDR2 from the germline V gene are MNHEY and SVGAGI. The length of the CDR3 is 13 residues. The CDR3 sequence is CASSAGNSYEQYF. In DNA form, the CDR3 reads TGTGCCAGCAGTGCAGGGAACTCCTACGAGCAGTACTTC.

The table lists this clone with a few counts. CDR3 DNA: TGTGCCAGCAGTTCACTAGCGGGAACCTACGAGCAGTACTTC. Translating it yields CASSSLAGTYEQYF. The chain joins TRBV28 to TRBJ2-7, with 10 bases aligning to TRBD2. Germline values: CDR1 MDHEN, CDR2 SYDVKM. This CDR3 region has 14 residues. Unmatched junction bases numbered 2, after V lost 4 bases and J lost 2 bases.

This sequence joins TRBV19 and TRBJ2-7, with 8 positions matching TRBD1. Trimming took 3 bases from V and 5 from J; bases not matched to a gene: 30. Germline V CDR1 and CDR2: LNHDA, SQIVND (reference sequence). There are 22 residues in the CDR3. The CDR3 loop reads CASSIRSGQGYFSGAPSNEQYF. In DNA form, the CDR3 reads TGTGCCAGTAGTATCAGGTCCGGACAGGGTTACTTTTCGGGGGCCCCCAGCAACGAGCAGTACTTC.

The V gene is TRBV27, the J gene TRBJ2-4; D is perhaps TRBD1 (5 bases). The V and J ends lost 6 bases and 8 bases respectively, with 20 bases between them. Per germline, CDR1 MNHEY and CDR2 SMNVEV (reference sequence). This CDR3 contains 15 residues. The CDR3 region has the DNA TGTGCCAGCAGCCCCCTTGGGCAGGGTGGGGACATTCAGTACTTC. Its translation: CASSPLGQGGDIQYF.

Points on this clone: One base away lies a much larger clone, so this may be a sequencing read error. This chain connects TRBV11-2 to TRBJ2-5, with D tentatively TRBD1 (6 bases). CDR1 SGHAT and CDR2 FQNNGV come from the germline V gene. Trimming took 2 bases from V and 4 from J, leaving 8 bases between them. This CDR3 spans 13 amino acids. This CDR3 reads CASSLWGLETQYF. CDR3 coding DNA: TGTGCCAGCAGCTTATGGGGGCTAGAGACCCAGTACTTC.

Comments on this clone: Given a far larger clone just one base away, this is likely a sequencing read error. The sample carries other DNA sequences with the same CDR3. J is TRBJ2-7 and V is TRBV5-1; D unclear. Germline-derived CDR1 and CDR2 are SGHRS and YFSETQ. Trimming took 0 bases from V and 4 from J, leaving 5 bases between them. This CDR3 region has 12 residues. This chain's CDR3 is CASSLDAYEQYF. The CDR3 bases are TGCGCCAGCAGCTTGGATGCGTACGAGCAGTACTTC.

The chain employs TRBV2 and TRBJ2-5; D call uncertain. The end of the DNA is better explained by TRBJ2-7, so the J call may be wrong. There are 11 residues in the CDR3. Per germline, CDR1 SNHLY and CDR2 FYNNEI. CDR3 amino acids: CASGTSYEQYF. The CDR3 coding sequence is TGTGCCAGCGGCACGTCCTACGAGCAGTACTTC.

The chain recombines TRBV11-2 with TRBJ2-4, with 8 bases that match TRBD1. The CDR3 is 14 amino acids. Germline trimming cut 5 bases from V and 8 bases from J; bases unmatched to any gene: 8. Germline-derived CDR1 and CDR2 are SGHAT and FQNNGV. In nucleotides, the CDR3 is TGTGCCAGCAGCCTAGCGACAGGGGAGGACATTCAGTACTTC. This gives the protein CASSLATGEDIQYF.